Shown below are 29 T cell receptor beta chains from a single sample sequenced in a study of cytomegalovirus exposure and HLA in healthy donors. Sequenced by immunoSEQ multiplex PCR; TCRdb stores in-frame clones only, minus some. The sample has about 60,000 clones, about 96% seen once; the top ten hold approximately 1.2%. Sample: PBMCs. These receptors all come from a woman aged 18-29 years in good health and CMV-seronegative.

J is TRBJ2-3 and V is TRBV5-1; no clear D gene. The V gene's germline CDR1 is SGHRS and CDR2 YFSETQ. The CDR3 totals 14 residues. V lost 0 bases and J lost 6, with 11 bases in between. The CDR3 region has the DNA TGCGCCAGCAGCTTGGGGTCTAGTGAGGATACGCAGTATTTT. Encoded protein: CASSLGSSEDTQYF.

This chain connects TRBV5-8 to TRBJ2-7; D not certain. Germline V CDR1 and CDR2: SGHTS, YDEGEE. This CDR3 is built from 17 residues. Trimming left V 0 bases short and J 2 bases short, with 18 bases between. CDR3 amino acids: CASSLAFYGRPPYEQYF. In nucleotides, the CDR3 is TGTGCCAGCAGCTTGGCCTTTTATGGCAGGCCCCCCTACGAGCAGTACTTC.

The CDR3 sequence is CASSLGLAGGQETQYF. CDR3 sequence (DNA): TGCGCCAGCAGCTTGGGGCTAGCGGGGGGTCAAGAGACCCAGTACTTC. The chain links TRBV5-1 to TRBJ2-5, with 11 positions matching TRBD2. This CDR3 spans 16 amino acids. The V gene's germline CDR1 is SGHRS and CDR2 YFSETQ. Trimming cost V 0 bases and J 2 bases; bases outside gene matches: 3.

The chain uses TRBV7-2 and TRBJ1-2; no clear D gene. Trimming left V 5 bases short and J 8 bases short, with 15 bases between. The CDR3 has 13 residues. CDR1 is SGHTA and CDR2 is FQGNSA in the germline V gene. Written as DNA, the CDR3 is TGTGCCAGCAGCAACCGCGGGGAGGCGGGCTACACCTTC. Translation: CASSNRGEAGYTF.

CDR3 DNA sequence: TGTGCCAGCAGCTTGGCCCCGACAGGGGCTGGTGAAAAACTGTTTTTT. The encoded protein is CASSLAPTGAGEKLFF. The chain employs TRBV5-4 and TRBJ1-4, with TRBD1 identical over 8 bases. The CDR3 contains 16 residues. The germline gives CDR1 SGHNT, CDR2 YYREEE (reference sequence). V was clipped by 0 bases and J by 7 bases; unmatched bases: 8.

The rearrangement joins TRBV6-1 to TRBJ2-1; maybe TRBD1 (6 bases). CDR3 length: 13 residues. The V and J ends lost 7 bases and 4 bases respectively, with 11 bases between them. In germline, CDR1 is MNHNS, CDR2 SASEGT. The CDR3 here is CASTPDSYNEQFF. In nucleotides, the CDR3 is TGTGCCAGCACTCCGGACAGTTACAATGAGCAGTTCTTC.

V gene TRBV28 combines with J gene TRBJ2-1, with 10 bases that match TRBD2. Germline CDR1 MDHEN, CDR2 SYDVKM. V lost 2 bases to trimming and J lost 5 bases; unmatched junction nucleotides: 6. This CDR3 comprises 16 residues. CDR3 DNA: TGTGCCAGCAGTTTACTCTTGCTAGCGGGGGACAATGAGCAGTTCTTC. This translates into CASSLLLLAGDNEQFF.

The chain has TRBV7-3 and TRBJ2-2, with 8 bases lining up with TRBD1. Germline V gene lookup returns CDR1 SGHTA and CDR2 FQGTGA. The V and J ends lost 3 bases and 7 bases, in that order; junction bases with no gene match: 7. CDR3 size: 15 residues. Written as DNA, the CDR3 is TGTGCCAGCAGCTTGCGACAGGGGTTAGGCGGGGAGCTGTTTTTT. Its protein is CASSLRQGLGGELFF.

The gene calls are TRBV4-2 and TRBJ2-7; TRBD2 matches 10 bases. Germline trimming cut 3 bases from V and 3 bases from J; bases unmatched to any gene: 2. Germline V gene lookup returns CDR1 LGHNA and CDR2 YNFKEQ. The CDR3 length is 14 residues. The CDR3 here is CASSQASGGYEQYF. The CDR3 coding sequence is TGTGCCAGCAGCCAGGCTAGCGGGGGCTACGAGCAGTACTTC.

The chain couples TRBV9 to TRBJ2-7; weak D call: TRBD2 (5 bases). CDR1 is SGDLS, CDR2 YYNGEE, per germline. V lost 4 bases and J lost 4, with 12 bases in between. The CDR3 is 13 residues long. The CDR3 DNA is TGTGCCAGCAGCCCCCGGACTGGATACGAGCAGTACTTC. Residues: CASSPRTGYEQYF. Drawing the rest from reference TRBV9 and TRBJ2-7, the complete variable domain is DSGVTQTPKHLITATGQRVTLRCSPRSGDLSVYWYQQSLDQGLQFLIQYYNGEERAKGNILERFSAQQFPDLHSELNLSSLELGDSALYFCASSPRTGYEQYFGPGTRLTVT.

The J gene is TRBJ2-1, the V gene TRBV6-5; 8 bases are a match to TRBD2. V lost 4 bases, J lost 6 bases, and 8 bases stayed unmatched. This CDR3 is 15 amino acids long. Germline V gene lookup returns CDR1 MNHEY and CDR2 SVGAGI. CDR3 residues: CASSFTGTRTNEQFF. CDR3 DNA sequence: TGTGCCAGCAGTTTCACCGGGACTAGAACCAATGAGCAGTTCTTC.

The rearrangement links TRBV4-3 to TRBJ2-6, with TRBD1 as a possible D gene (6 bases). V was cut by 5 bases and J by 0 bases, with 11 bases left in between. The CDR3 runs 16 residues. The germline V gene encodes CDR1 LGHNA and CDR2 YSLEER. This chain's CDR3 is CASSKTGPSGANVLTF. The CDR3 DNA follows: TGCGCCAGCAGCAAGACAGGTCCCTCTGGGGCCAACGTCCTGACTTTC.

The rearrangement uses TRBV9 and TRBJ2-7; D might be TRBD2 (6 bases). The V end lost 3 bases, the J end lost 6 bases, and 16 bases lay between the germline ends. Germline V gene lookup returns CDR1 SGDLS and CDR2 YYNGEE. This CDR3 spans 14 amino acids. CDR3 residues: CASSATDGSSEQYF. DNA of the CDR3: TGTGCCAGCAGCGCCACGGACGGGAGTTCCGAGCAGTACTTC.

J is TRBJ1-5 and V is TRBV9; a weak D match, TRBD1 (5 bases). The CDR3 runs to 15 residues. The V and J ends lost 4 bases and 6 bases respectively, with 17 bases between them. Per the germline V gene, CDR1 is SGDLS and CDR2 is YYNGEE. CDR3 protein: CASSPQVGPGQPQHF. CDR3 coding DNA: TGTGCCAGCAGCCCTCAGGTGGGGCCGGGTCAGCCCCAGCATTTT.

This chain connects TRBV18 to TRBJ1-2, with 8 positions matching TRBD1. Trimming took 2 bases from V and 4 from J; bases not matched to a gene: 6. Germline assignment: CDR1 KGHSH and CDR2 LQKENI. The CDR3 runs 15 residues. As DNA, the CDR3 is TGTGCCAGCTCACCAGGGGCAGGGGGCCCCTATGGCTACACCTTC. It translates to CASSPGAGGPYGYTF.

The chain has TRBV7-3 and TRBJ2-3; tentatively, D is TRBD2 (5 bases). The germline V gene encodes CDR1 SGHTA and CDR2 FQGTGA. The V end was cut by 5 bases, the J end by 4 bases, with 22 bases between. The CDR3 totals 17 residues. The CDR3 sequence: CASSPRPLVIGPDTQYF. The CDR3 DNA sequence: TGTGCCAGCAGCCCCCGACCACTAGTGATTGGCCCAGATACGCAGTATTTT.

V and J are TRBV29-1 and TRBJ1-3; maybe TRBD1 (5 bases). The CDR3 covers 14 residues. Germline loops: CDR1 SQVTM, CDR2 ANQGSEA. V was clipped by 6 bases and J by 0 bases, with 12 bases between them. The CDR3 DNA sequence: TGCAGCGTCGGGGGGGTGAGCTCTGGAAACACCATATATTTT. Its translation: CSVGGVSSGNTIYF.

The chain joins TRBV11-2 to TRBJ2-3; 13 bases are shared with TRBD2. After removal of 1 base from V and 4 bases from J, the junction contained 5 bases not matched to a gene. This CDR3 has 17 amino acids. Germline V gene data show CDR1 as SGHAT and CDR2 as FQNNGV. CDR3 sequence (DNA): TGTGCCAGCAGCTTAGTCCCAGGACTAGCGGGAGCAGATACGCAGTATTTT. Protein: CASSLVPGLAGADTQYF.

This clone has only one observation. The chain has TRBV6-4 and TRBJ2-6; no definite D call. This CDR3 is 16 amino acids long. The ends were cut back, 2 bases at V and 0 bases at J, with 8 bases in the middle. The V gene's germline CDR1 is MRHNA and CDR2 SNTAGT. CDR3 nucleotide sequence: TGTGCCAGCAGTGACGGGCCGTCCTCTGGGGCCAACGTCCTGACTTTC. Encoded protein: CASSDGPSSGANVLTF.

DNA for the CDR3: TGTGCCAGCAGTTCCCCGGGGGGAAGGTACGAGCAGTACTTC. This codes for CASSSPGGRYEQYF. V and J are TRBV6-5 and TRBJ2-7; 7 nucleotides agree with TRBD2. J gave up 4 bases and V 4 bases, and 7 bases lay outside the gene matches. Germline values: CDR1 MNHEY, CDR2 SVGAGI. The CDR3 spans 14 residues.

The V gene is TRBV29-1, the J gene TRBJ2-1; 8 bases are a match to TRBD2. The CDR3 sequence is 14 residues long. V was clipped by 7 bases and J by 2 bases; unmatched bases: 7. Germline-derived CDR1 and CDR2 are SQVTM and ANQGSEA. In DNA, the CDR3 is TGCAGCGGCCGCCAAGCGGGAGCCTACAATGAGCAGTTCTTC. It is translated as CSGRQAGAYNEQFF.

J is TRBJ2-3 and V is TRBV28; TRBD1 agrees at 8 bases. V dropped 8 bases and J dropped 4; count of bases not matched to a gene: 5. Germline V CDR1 and CDR2: MDHEN, SYDVKM. This CDR3 has 13 amino acids. This CDR3 reads CASGTGTADTQYF. The DNA of the CDR3 is TGTGCCAGCGGGACAGGTACGGCAGATACGCAGTATTTT.

CDR3 residues: CASSEGGEEKLFF. The CDR3 DNA sequence: TGCGCCAGCAGTGAGGGGGGGGAAGAAAAACTGTTTTTT. V usage is TRBV10-1 and J usage is TRBJ1-4, with D possibly matching TRBD1 (5 bases). Trimming removed 2 bases at V and 8 bases at J, with 9 bases between. CDR1 and CDR2 from the germline V gene are WNHNN and SYGVQD (reference sequence). CDR3 length: 13 amino acids.

V gene TRBV6-1 combines with J gene TRBJ1-1, with 7 bases matching TRBD1. CDR1 MNHNS and CDR2 SASEGT come from the germline V gene. The CDR3 spans 15 residues. The V segment lost 4 bases and the J segment 0 bases; nucleotides outside the gene matches: 5. This chain's CDR3 is CASSGGGSMNTEAFF. Here the CDR3 DNA reads TGTGCCAGCAGTGGAGGGGGCAGCATGAACACTGAAGCTTTCTTT.

V gene TRBV7-9 combines with J gene TRBJ2-6; 7 nucleotides align to TRBD1. The CDR3 is made up of 18 amino acids. The V gene's germline CDR1 is SEHNR and CDR2 FQNEAQ (reference sequence). Trimming at V came to 3 bases and at J to 2 bases, leaving 10 bases not matched to a gene. CDR3 protein: CASSFAGGLAPGANVLTF. The CDR3 nucleotides read TGTGCCAGCAGCTTCGCAGGGGGTTTGGCGCCTGGGGCCAACGTCCTGACTTTC.

J is TRBJ2-1 and V is TRBV27; 12 bases are shared with TRBD2. Germline CDR1 and CDR2: MNHEY and SMNVEV (reference sequence). The CDR3 covers 14 residues. The trim removed 7 bases at V and 4 bases at J, leaving 2 bases unmatched. The CDR3 is CASKGLAGYNEQFF. CDR3 DNA sequence: TGTGCCAGCAAAGGACTAGCGGGGTACAATGAGCAGTTCTTC.

This chain uses TRBV27 with TRBJ2-7, with TRBD2 matching 11 bases. Germline assignment: CDR1 MNHEY and CDR2 SMNVEV (reference sequence). V shed 6 bases and J 2 bases; nucleotides not matched to a gene: 3. CDR3 length: 14 residues. CDR3: CASRKGLAAYEQYF. The CDR3, as DNA: TGTGCCAGCAGGAAGGGACTAGCGGCCTACGAGCAGTACTTC.

This chain connects TRBV30 to TRBJ1-5; TRBD1 aligns across 11 bases. With 1 base clipped from V and 4 bases from J, the junction kept 9 bases outside the gene matches. CDR1 and CDR2 (germline): GTSNPN, SVGIG (reference sequence). This CDR3 comprises 17 residues. CDR3 amino acids: CAWSGTRTGGQNQPQHF. The CDR3, as DNA: TGTGCCTGGAGTGGGACTCGGACAGGGGGCCAAAATCAGCCCCAGCATTTT.

The rearrangement uses TRBV5-1 and TRBJ2-7, with 7 bases aligning to TRBD1. Germline-derived CDR1 and CDR2 are SGHRS and YFSETQ. The length of the CDR3 is 13 residues. V shed 5 bases and J 2 bases; nucleotides not matched to a gene: 4. The CDR3 is CASRPGQTYEQYF. In nucleotides, the CDR3 is TGCGCCAGCAGGCCGGGACAGACCTACGAGCAGTACTTC.